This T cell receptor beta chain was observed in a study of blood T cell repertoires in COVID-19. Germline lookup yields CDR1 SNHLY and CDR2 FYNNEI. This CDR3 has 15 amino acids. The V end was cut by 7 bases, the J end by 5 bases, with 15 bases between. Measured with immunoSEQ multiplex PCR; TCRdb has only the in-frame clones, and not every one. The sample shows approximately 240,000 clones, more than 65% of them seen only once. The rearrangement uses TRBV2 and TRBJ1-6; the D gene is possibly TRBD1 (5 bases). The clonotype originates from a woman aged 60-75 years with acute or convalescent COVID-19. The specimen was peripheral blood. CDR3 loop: CASKMGMGHNSPLHF. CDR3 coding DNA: TGTGCCAGCAAGATGGGGATGGGGCATAATTCACCCCTCCACTTT.